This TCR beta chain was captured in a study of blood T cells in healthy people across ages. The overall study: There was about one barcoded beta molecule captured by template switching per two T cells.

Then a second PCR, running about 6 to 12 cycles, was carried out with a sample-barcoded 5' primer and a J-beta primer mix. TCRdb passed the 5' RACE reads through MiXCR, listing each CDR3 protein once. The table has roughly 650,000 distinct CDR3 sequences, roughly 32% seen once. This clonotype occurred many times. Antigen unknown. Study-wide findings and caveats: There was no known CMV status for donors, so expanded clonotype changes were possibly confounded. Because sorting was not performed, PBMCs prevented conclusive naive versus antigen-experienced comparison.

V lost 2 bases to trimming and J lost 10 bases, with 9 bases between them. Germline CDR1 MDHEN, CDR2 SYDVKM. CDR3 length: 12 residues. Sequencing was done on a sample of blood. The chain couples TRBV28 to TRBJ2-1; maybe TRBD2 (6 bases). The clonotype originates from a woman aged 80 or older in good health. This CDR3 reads CASSLLGGEQFF. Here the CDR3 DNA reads TGTGCCAGCAGTTTACTCGGAGGGGAGCAGTTCTTC.